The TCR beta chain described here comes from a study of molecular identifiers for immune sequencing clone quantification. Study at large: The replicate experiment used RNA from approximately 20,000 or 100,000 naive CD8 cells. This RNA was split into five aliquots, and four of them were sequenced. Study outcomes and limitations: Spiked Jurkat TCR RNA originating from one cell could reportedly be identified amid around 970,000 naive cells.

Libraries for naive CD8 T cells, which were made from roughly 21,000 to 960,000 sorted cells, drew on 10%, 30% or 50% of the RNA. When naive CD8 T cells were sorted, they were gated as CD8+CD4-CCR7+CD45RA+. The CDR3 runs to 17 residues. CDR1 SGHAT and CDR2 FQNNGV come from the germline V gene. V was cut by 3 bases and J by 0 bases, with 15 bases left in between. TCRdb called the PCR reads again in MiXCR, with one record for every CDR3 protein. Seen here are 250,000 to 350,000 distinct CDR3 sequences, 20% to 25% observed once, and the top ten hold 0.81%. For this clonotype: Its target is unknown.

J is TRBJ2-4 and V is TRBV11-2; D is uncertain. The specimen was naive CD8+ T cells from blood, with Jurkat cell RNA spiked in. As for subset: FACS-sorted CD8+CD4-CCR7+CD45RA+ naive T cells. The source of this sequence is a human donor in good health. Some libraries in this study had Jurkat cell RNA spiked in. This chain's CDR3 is CASSLGSVGIAKNIQYF. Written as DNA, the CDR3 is TGTGCCAGCAGCTTGGGGTCGGTGGGGATAGCCAAAAACATTCAGTACTTC.